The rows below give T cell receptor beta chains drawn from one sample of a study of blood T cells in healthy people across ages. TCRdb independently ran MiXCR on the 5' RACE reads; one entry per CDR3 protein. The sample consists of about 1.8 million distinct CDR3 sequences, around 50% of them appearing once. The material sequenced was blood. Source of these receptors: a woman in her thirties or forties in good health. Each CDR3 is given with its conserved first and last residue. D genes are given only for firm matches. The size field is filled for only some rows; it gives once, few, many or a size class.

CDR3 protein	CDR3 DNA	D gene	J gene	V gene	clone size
CASSLSGGEADTQYF	TGTGCCAGCAGTTTATCGGGGGGAGAAGCAGATACGCAGTATTTT	NA	TRBJ2-3	TRBV27	NA
CSARIGGSNYGYTF	TGCAGTGCTCGGATCGGGGGCTCTAACTATGGCTACACCTTC	NA	TRBJ1-2	TRBV20-1	once
CASSHAHYEQYF	TGTGCCAGCAGCCACGCCCATTACGAGCAGTACTTC	NA	TRBJ2-7	TRBV3-1	NA
CASSSASDNEQFF	TGTGCCAGCAGCTCGGCTAGCGACAATGAGCAGTTCTTC	NA	TRBJ2-1	TRBV28	NA
CASSTRQGTTYEQYF	TGTGCCAGCAGTACAAGACAGGGGACCACCTACGAGCAGTACTTC	TRBD1	TRBJ2-7	TRBV28	once
CASSTSGYTDTQYF	TGTGCCAGCAGTACTAGCGGGTACACAGATACGCAGTATTTT	TRBD2	TRBJ2-3	TRBV12-3/TRBV12-4	NA
CASSIRHPGSGNIQYF	TGTGCCAGCAGTATAAGACACCCAGGGTCGGGAAACATTCAGTACTTC	NA	TRBJ2-4	TRBV6-2/TRBV6-3	NA
CASSYSWVGGTDTQYF	TGTGCCAGCAGTTACTCGTGGGTAGGAGGCACAGATACGCAGTATTTT	NA	TRBJ2-3	TRBV6-5	NA
CATSYGTGGPYGYTF	TGTGCCACCAGCTACGGGACAGGGGGCCCCTATGGCTACACCTTC	TRBD1	TRBJ1-2	TRBV15	NA
CSARDFTGQQETQYF	TGCAGTGCTAGAGATTTTACGGGACAGCAAGAGACCCAGTACTTC	TRBD1	TRBJ2-5	TRBV20-1	NA
CASSETRLSGELFF	TGTGCCAGCAGTGAAACCAGGCTTAGCGGGGAGCTGTTTTTT	NA	TRBJ2-2	TRBV2	once
CATSDSGTAYNEQFF	TGTGCCACCAGTGATTCTGGGACAGCTTACAATGAGCAGTTCTTC	TRBD1	TRBJ2-1	TRBV24-1	NA
CSAFGQGASGYTF	TGCAGTGCTTTTGGACAGGGGGCCAGTGGCTACACCTTC	TRBD1	TRBJ1-2	TRBV20-1	few
CSARKDRGGKQETQYF	TGCAGTGCTAGGAAAGACCGGGGGGGCAAACAAGAGACCCAGTACTTC	TRBD2	TRBJ2-5	TRBV20-1	NA